This T cell receptor beta chain came from a study of blood T cell repertoires in COVID-19. At the level of the study: PBMCs, B-cell-depleted T cells, or T cells were the source of the cDNA or gDNA that made up the material.

The table came from immunoSEQ multiplex PCR; TCRdb's copy has only in-frame clones and leaves some out. The table lists 340,000 or so clones, over 75% of them singletons. This CDR3 is built from 16 residues. Per the germline V gene, CDR1 is SGHTA and CDR2 is FQGNSA. V lost 6 bases and J 0 bases, leaving 18 bases between the germline ends. This sequence originates from a man aged 50 to 59 with active or convalescent COVID-19. The sample comprised peripheral blood. V usage is TRBV7-2 and J usage is TRBJ2-7, with D tentatively TRBD1 (5 bases). CDR3 nucleotide sequence: TGTGCCAGCAGGCCGACAGCTACTGGAAGCTCCTACGAGCAGTACTTC. Translation gives CASRPTATGSSYEQYF.